This T cell receptor (beta chain) was documented in a study of T cells expressing NK-cell markers. Overall study: Seven of the eight sequenced donors were classified as HCMV-seropositive, and one was classified as seronegative. Study results and limitations: The contribution of dominant NKG2C+ clonotypes to CD8+ T cells in more than five donors was roughly 1.0-7.5%.

This CDR3 has 15 residues. The germline V gene has CDR1 DFQATT and CDR2 SNEGSKA (reference sequence). As to this clonotype: The target antigen is unknown.

TCRdb processed the 5' RACE reads again and assigns one entry to each CDR3 protein, with no DNA. In all, the sample yields 200,000 to 300,000 distinct CDR3 sequences. This sequence originates from a man younger than 30 in good health. The sequencing input was blood T cells: a sorted CD56 or NKG2C T cell subset, CD4+ or CD8+ T cells, or bulk PBMC T cells (not recorded which). The gene calls are TRBV20-1 and TRBJ2-5; TCRdb gives TRBD2 as the D gene, but with no DNA this cannot be confirmed. The CDR3 region is CSTYLGGRGQETQYF.